Sequencing of this T cell receptor (beta chain) was carried out in a study of cytomegalovirus exposure and HLA in healthy donors. The CDR3 contains 13 residues. CDR1 and CDR2 (germline): SGHNT, YYREEE (reference sequence). Trimming left V 10 bases short and J 6 bases short, with 14 bases between. 13 Jbeta primers and 60 Vbeta primers were used for the PCR. TCRdb's copy holds only in-frame clones and misses some; the assay was immunoSEQ multiplex PCR. The table records 90,000 to 120,000 clones, about three quarters of them present only once. This clone was observed at least ten times. The antigen is unknown. Despite likely unrecorded immune exposures, the donors were nominally healthy at the time of sampling. Points from the study as a whole: The authors enumerated over 150 TCR beta chains as linked to cytomegalovirus. Researchers reported in a later analysis that a missense DCLRE1C variant was tied to TCR beta V- and J-gene trimming.

The specimen was PBMCs. This TCR was sampled from a man younger than 40 in good health and CMV-seronegative. The gene calls are TRBV5-4 and TRBJ1-6, with TRBD1 as a possible D gene (5 bases). The CDR3: CAYTGGSNSPLHF. As DNA, the CDR3 is TGTGCCTACACGGGGGGATCTAATTCACCCCTCCACTTT.